The present TCR beta chain was sequenced within a study of T cell responses to AZD1222 COVID-19 vaccine. Overall study findings and caveats: In a largely white British group with more females than males, clonal diversity was possibly underestimated. Seropositive status at baseline applied to only five to seven AZD1222 recipients. Every sample of the repertoires postdated the peak T cell response. A rise in Spike-specific TCR breadth and depth followed two AZD1222 doses.

Clones were sequenced by immunoSEQ multiplex PCR, and TCRdb holds only the in-frame ones, with some missing. The sample lists about 110,000 clones, more than 70% seen once, with roughly 3% in the top ten. Regarding this clone: Its antigen is unknown.

The source material was peripheral blood, sampled on day 0 of MenACWY control vaccination. This clonotype was sampled from an adult in good health.

CDR3 residues: CASGDRTNTEAFF. In nucleotides, the CDR3 is TGTGCCAGTGGGGACAGGACGAACACTGAAGCTTTCTTT. The chain recombines TRBV19 with TRBJ1-1, with 8 positions matching TRBD1. The CDR3 extends over 13 amino acids. CDR1 is LNHDA and CDR2 is SQIVND in the germline V gene (reference sequence). The V segment lost 8 bases and the J segment 1 base; nucleotides outside the gene matches: 3.